These 27 T cell receptor beta chains came from one sample sequenced in a study of shared clonotypes between healthy human individuals. Only CD45RO-negative cells positively selected for CCR7 counted as naive CD8 cells, so terminally differentiated effector memory CD45RA+ cells were excluded. Clones were sequenced by immunoSEQ multiplex PCR, and TCRdb holds only the in-frame ones, with some missing. The sample holds more than 2 million clones; 93% are singletons and the top ten take approximately 1.7%. The sequenced sample was naive CD8+ T cells from PBMCs. The source is a man between 18 and 35 years old in good health. Some clones in this sample may be carry-over from other donors' samples.

As for this clone: This sample includes further DNA sequences coding for the same CDR3. This sequence joins TRBV4-1 and TRBJ1-3; D is perhaps TRBD1 (6 bases). Germline assignment: CDR1 MGHRA and CDR2 YSYEKL. The CDR3 covers 15 residues. V gave up 1 base and J gave up 4 bases, with 11 bases separating them. The CDR3 here is CASSQGSGAGNTIYF. In DNA form, the CDR3 reads TGCGCCAGCAGCCAAGGGTCAGGGGCGGGAAACACCATATATTTT.

This CDR3 reads CATSSDWAGASSYNEQFF. CDR3 coding DNA: TGTGCCACCAGCAGTGATTGGGCGGGAGCGAGCTCCTACAATGAGCAGTTCTTC. The chain couples TRBV15 to TRBJ2-1; TRBD2 matches at 7 bases. V dropped 3 bases and J dropped 0; count of bases not matched to a gene: 11. The germline V gene has CDR1 LNHNV and CDR2 YYDKDF (reference sequence). The CDR3 is 18 amino acids. The variable domain in full, completed from reference TRBV15 and TRBJ2-1, reads DAMVIQNPRYQVTQFGKPVTLSCSQTLNHNVMYWYQQKSSQAPKLLFHYYDKDFNNEADTPDNFQSRRPNTSFCFLDIRSPGLGDTAMYLCATSSDWAGASSYNEQFFGPGTRLTVL.

In DNA form, the CDR3 reads TGTGCCAGCAGCCAATGGGGGACAGGGGAAGGCTACACCTTC. Translating it yields CASSQWGTGEGYTF. The chain links TRBV16 to TRBJ1-2; TRBD1 matches at 10 bases. With V trimmed by 1 base and J by 8 bases, 4 bases remained unmatched. The CDR3 length is 14 residues. In germline, CDR1 is KGHSY, CDR2 FQNENV.

The chain carries TRBV27 and TRBJ2-1, with D uncertain. Per germline, CDR1 MNHEY and CDR2 SMNVEV (reference sequence). The ends were cut back, 6 bases at V and 1 base at J, with 13 bases in the middle. The CDR3 spans 15 residues. The DNA for the CDR3 is TGTGCCAGCAGGCCGTTGGCGAGATCCTACAATGAGCAGTTCTTC. It specifies CASRPLARSYNEQFF.

A note on this clone: Other DNA sequences from this sample encode an identical CDR3 as well. This chain connects TRBV9 to TRBJ1-2; tentative D call: TRBD1 (5 bases). This CDR3 has 13 residues. Germline CDR1 and CDR2: SGDLS and YYNGEE. V was clipped by 3 bases and J by 3 bases, with 9 bases between them. The CDR3 spells CASSADRDYGYTF. The DNA of the CDR3 is TGTGCCAGCAGCGCAGACAGAGACTATGGCTACACCTTC.

The rearrangement joins TRBV9 to TRBJ2-2; 7 positions agree with TRBD1. Germline loops: CDR1 SGDLS, CDR2 YYNGEE. This CDR3 is 16 amino acids long. The V gene end was trimmed by 0 bases and the J gene end by 4 bases; junction bases not matched to a gene: 6. The CDR3 DNA reads TGTGCCAGCAGCGTAGTAGGGGGCTTGGGCACCGGGGAGCTGTTTTTT. Translation gives CASSVVGGLGTGELFF.

V gene TRBV7-9 combines with J gene TRBJ2-3; D ambiguous. This CDR3 comprises 12 residues. Germline V gene sequence: CDR1 SEHNR, CDR2 FQNEAQ (reference sequence). V lost 5 bases and J 4 bases, leaving 7 bases between the germline ends. This CDR3 is CASSHAADTQYF. CDR3 sequence (DNA): TGTGCCAGCAGCCACGCTGCAGATACGCAGTATTTT.

This clone was observed a few times. The chain recombines TRBV28 with TRBJ1-5, with D unresolved. The V end lost 6 bases, the J end lost 2 bases, and 8 bases lay between the germline ends. The germline V gene encodes CDR1 MDHEN and CDR2 SYDVKM. The CDR3 contains 13 residues. The CDR3 bases are TGTGCCAGCAGGAACAGCCGCAATCAGCCCCAGCATTTT. Translation: CASRNSRNQPQHF.

This clone showed up just once. This chain joins TRBV13 and TRBJ2-2, with D unresolved. The V and J ends lost 5 bases and 2 bases respectively, with 6 bases between them. Germline assignment: CDR1 PRHDT and CDR2 FYEKMQ (reference sequence). CDR3 length equals 13 residues. Here the CDR3 DNA reads TGTGCCAGCAGCCCCAGAAACACCGGGGAGCTGTTTTTT. Translated: CASSPRNTGELFF.

The chain couples TRBV29-1 to TRBJ2-1; TRBD2 might be the D (6 bases). The V gene lost 0 bases and the J gene lost 4 bases, with 13 bases spanning the gap. Germline V gene data show CDR1 as SQVTM and CDR2 as ANQGSEA. The CDR3 consists of 15 residues. In DNA, the CDR3 is TGCAGCGTTGAAGATGGGACTGGCCTATACAATGAGCAGTTCTTC. Translation gives CSVEDGTGLYNEQFF.

The V call is TRBV2, the J call TRBJ2-4; tentatively, D is TRBD2 (5 bases). V was trimmed by 6 bases and J by 5 bases, leaving 17 bases between them. The CDR3 length is 15 residues. Germline V CDR1 and CDR2: SNHLY, FYNNEI. DNA for the CDR3: TGTGCCAGCAGGAGGGCCCTCGGGTCGCAAAACATTCAGTACTTC. It yields the protein CASRRALGSQNIQYF.

J is TRBJ2-7 and V is TRBV10-3, with no clear D. The CDR3 spans 15 residues. V lost 6 bases to trimming and J lost 2 bases, with 17 bases between them. Germline loops: CDR1 ENHRY, CDR2 SYGVKD. The CDR3 DNA follows: TGTGCCATCAGCACCAAGTCTATAGCCACCTACGAGCAGTACTTC. Protein product: CAISTKSIATYEQYF.

The V call is TRBV10-3, the J call TRBJ2-2, with D possibly being TRBD1 or TRBD2 (5 bases each). Trimming cost V 2 bases and J 7 bases, with 17 bases left between them. Germline values: CDR1 ENHRY, CDR2 SYGVKD. This CDR3 has 16 residues. DNA of the CDR3: TGTGCCATCAGTGAGCCCGGGGCAGGCTGGAACGGGGAGCTGTTTTTT. It yields the protein CAISEPGAGWNGELFF.

The rearrangement links TRBV28 to TRBJ1-3; no firm D call. Trimming left V 5 bases short and J 4 bases short, with 9 bases between. CDR1 is MDHEN, CDR2 SYDVKM, per germline. This CDR3 has 13 residues. The CDR3 region is CASSPGTGNTIYF. The CDR3 DNA sequence: TGTGCCAGCAGTCCCGGTACGGGAAACACCATATATTTT.

The J gene is TRBJ2-7, the V gene TRBV4-3; the match to TRBD1 covers 9 bases. CDR1 and CDR2 from the germline V gene are LGHNA and YSLEER. The CDR3 has 15 amino acids. The V segment lost 0 bases and the J segment 5 bases; nucleotides outside the gene matches: 5. This CDR3 reads CASSQDWDRANEQYF. The CDR3 nucleotides read TGCGCCAGCAGCCAAGACTGGGACAGGGCTAACGAGCAGTACTTC.

The CDR3 is CASSLLTTAGANVLTF. Here the CDR3 DNA reads TGTGCCAGCAGTTTGTTAACGACCGCGGGGGCCAACGTCCTGACTTTC. This chain connects TRBV27 to TRBJ2-6; D ambiguous. Germline V gives CDR1 MNHEY, CDR2 SMNVEV (reference sequence). Trimming took off 3 bases at V and 4 bases at J, with 13 bases between the two ends. The CDR3 totals 16 residues.

The chain employs TRBV14 and TRBJ2-7; the D call may be TRBD1 or TRBD2 (5 bases each). Germline CDR1 SGHDN, CDR2 FVKESK. The CDR3 has 13 amino acids. The V end lost 4 bases, the J end lost 4 bases, and 11 bases lay between the germline ends. The CDR3 region is CASSLRDEYEQYF. For the CDR3, the DNA is TGTGCCAGCAGCCTTCGGGACGAATACGAGCAGTACTTC.

This chain connects TRBV5-1 to TRBJ2-7, with 9 positions matching TRBD1. Germline CDR1 SGHRS, CDR2 YFSETQ. There are 15 residues in the CDR3. J lost 5 bases, V lost 4 bases, and 10 bases had no gene match. CDR3 region: CASSPLGTGFNEQYF. The CDR3 bases are TGCGCCAGCAGCCCCCTCGGGACAGGGTTCAACGAGCAGTACTTC.

In its sample, this clone was seen once. The chain employs TRBV28 and TRBJ2-1; 10 bases match TRBD2. The germline V gene encodes CDR1 MDHEN and CDR2 SYDVKM. V lost 2 bases and J lost 4; bases outside the gene matches: 8. This CDR3 region has 17 residues. The chain's CDR3 is CASSLAQREGTYNEQFF. The DNA of the CDR3 is TGTGCCAGCAGTTTAGCCCAGCGGGAGGGGACATACAATGAGCAGTTCTTC.

CDR3 DNA sequence: TGTGCCAGCAGCGATAACCGGGACAGGGGGCTGAGTGGCTACACCTTC. Its protein product is CASSDNRDRGLSGYTF. This chain connects TRBV9 to TRBJ1-2; 12 nucleotides match TRBD1. The germline gives CDR1 SGDLS, CDR2 YYNGEE. There are 16 residues in the CDR3. V was pared by 3 bases and J by 7 bases, with 10 bases of the junction left unmatched.

The chain recombines TRBV5-1 with TRBJ2-4; D uncertain. The germline gives CDR1 SGHRS, CDR2 YFSETQ. CDR3 size: 15 residues. The ends were cut back, 5 bases at V and 1 base at J, with 13 bases in the middle. The CDR3 spells CASRETPWAKNIQYF. The CDR3 nucleotides are TGCGCCAGCAGGGAGACACCGTGGGCCAAAAACATTCAGTACTTC.

The chain is built from TRBV5-6 and TRBJ2-1; D gene uncertain. The CDR3 is 14 amino acids. Trimming left V 5 bases short and J 8 bases short, with 17 bases between. CDR1 and CDR2 from the germline V gene are SGHDT and YYEEEE. The CDR3 DNA is TGTGCCAGCAGTTTACCCACTCAGGTTCATGAGCAGTTCTTC. Translation gives CASSLPTQVHEQFF.

The J gene is TRBJ2-2, the V gene TRBV27; 8 bases map to TRBD1. This CDR3 is built from 16 residues. With 5 bases clipped from V and 2 bases from J, the junction kept 7 bases outside the gene matches. Germline V gene data show CDR1 as MNHEY and CDR2 as SMNVEV (reference sequence). The CDR3 coding sequence is TGTGCCAGCAGTAACGCCGGGACAGGCAACACCGGGGAGCTGTTTTTT. Translating gives CASSNAGTGNTGELFF.

The chain has TRBV5-1 and TRBJ2-3, with 7 bases that match TRBD1. Germline assignment: CDR1 SGHRS and CDR2 YFSETQ. The trim removed 4 bases at V and 1 base at J, leaving 6 bases unmatched. This CDR3 spans 15 amino acids. The CDR3 DNA reads TGCGCCAGCAGCCCCGACAGGGCGGGCACAGATACGCAGTATTTT. It specifies CASSPDRAGTDTQYF.

This chain uses TRBV5-6 with TRBJ1-1, with D maybe TRBD1 (5 bases). Germline V gene sequence: CDR1 SGHDT, CDR2 YYEEEE. Trimming pared 4 bases from V and 0 bases from J, leaving 7 bases between. The CDR3 consists of 13 residues. The CDR3 sequence: CASSKGLNTEAFF. CDR3 coding DNA: TGTGCCAGCAGCAAGGGGCTGAACACTGAAGCTTTCTTT. The variable domain in full, completed from reference TRBV5-6 and TRBJ1-1, reads DAGVTQSPTHLIKTRGQQVTLRCSPKSGHDTVSWYQQALGQGPQFIFQYYEEEERQRGNFPDRFSGHQFPNYSSELNVNALLLGDSALYLCASSKGLNTEAFFGQGTRLTVV.

As regards this clone: The sample contains more than one DNA sequence encoding this CDR3. The chain recombines TRBV27 with TRBJ1-5; D is unclear. Germline assignment: CDR1 MNHEY and CDR2 SMNVEV (reference sequence). V lost 2 bases and J lost 2, with 7 bases in between. This CDR3 contains 14 residues. The CDR3 reads CASSLGRGNQPQHF. CDR3 coding DNA: TGTGCCAGCAGTTTAGGACGCGGCAATCAGCCCCAGCATTTT.

The genes are TRBV28 and TRBJ2-1; no definite D call. CDR3 length: 16 residues. V dropped 2 bases and J dropped 0 bases, with 11 bases sitting between them. CDR1 and CDR2 from the germline V gene are MDHEN and SYDVKM. CDR3 loop: CASSLRGPSSYNEQFF. The CDR3 DNA reads TGTGCCAGCAGTTTACGAGGCCCAAGCTCCTACAATGAGCAGTTCTTC.